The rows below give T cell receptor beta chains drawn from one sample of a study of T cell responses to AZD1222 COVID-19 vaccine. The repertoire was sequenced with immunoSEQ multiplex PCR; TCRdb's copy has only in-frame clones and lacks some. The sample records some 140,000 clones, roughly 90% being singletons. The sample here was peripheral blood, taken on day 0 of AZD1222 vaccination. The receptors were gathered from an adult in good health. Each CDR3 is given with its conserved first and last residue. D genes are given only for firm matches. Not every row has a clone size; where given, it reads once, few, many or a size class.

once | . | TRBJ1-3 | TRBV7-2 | TGTGCCAGCAGCTTAAGTCGCGGAAACACCATATATTTT | CASSLSRGNTIYF
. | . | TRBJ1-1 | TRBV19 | TGTGCCAGTAGTATAGGCAGGGCAGGTGAAGCTTTCTTT | CASSIGRAGEAFF
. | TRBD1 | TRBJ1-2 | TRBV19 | TGTGCCAGTAGTATGGGGACAGGGAGGAACTATGGCTACACCTTC | CASSMGTGRNYGYTF
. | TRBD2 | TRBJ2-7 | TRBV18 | TGTGCCAGCTCGGCTAGCGGGAGTTACGAGCAGTACTTC | CASSASGSYEQYF
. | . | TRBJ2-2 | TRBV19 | TGTGCCAGTAGTACTTCCCTCTTTCGGGAGCCCGGGGAGCTGTTTTTT | CASSTSLFREPGELFF
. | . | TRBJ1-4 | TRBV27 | TGTGCCAGCGCCAGCCAGGTGGCAACTAATGAAAAACTGTTTTTT | CASASQVATNEKLFF
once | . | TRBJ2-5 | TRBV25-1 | TGTGCCAGCAGTGAATATAACCCCCGGGACAATCGCCAAGAGACCCAGTACTTC | CASSEYNPRDNRQETQYF
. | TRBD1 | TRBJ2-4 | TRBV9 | TGTGCCAGCAGCGTAGGGGACAATAGGGGGCATTCGGCCAAAAACATTCAGTACTTC | CASSVGDNRGHSAKNIQYF
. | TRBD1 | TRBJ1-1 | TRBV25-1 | TGTGCCAGCAGTGAACCACACAGGGGATTGGGCACTGAAGCTTTCTTT | CASSEPHRGLGTEAFF
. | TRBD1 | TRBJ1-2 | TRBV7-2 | TGTGCCAGTAGGACAGGGGCGGATTATGGCTACACCTTC | CASRTGADYGYTF
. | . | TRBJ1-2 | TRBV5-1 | TGCGCCAGCAGCTTGGGCGCAGGTTCAAACTATGGCTACACCTTC | CASSLGAGSNYGYTF
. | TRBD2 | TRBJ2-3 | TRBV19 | TGTGCCAGTAGCTTGGGGGGGAACACAGATACGCAGTATTTT | CASSLGGNTDTQYF
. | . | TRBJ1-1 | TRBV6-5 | TGTGCCAGCAGTTACTCCCCAGGGCCGAACACTGAAGCTTTCTTT | CASSYSPGPNTEAFF
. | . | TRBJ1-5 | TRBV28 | TGTGCCAGCAGTTTACAGGGACGATATCAGCCCCAGCATTTT | CASSLQGRYQPQHF
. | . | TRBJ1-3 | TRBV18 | TGTGCCAGCTCACCGACGGACGGTTACTCTGGAAACACCATATATTTT | CASSPTDGYSGNTIYF
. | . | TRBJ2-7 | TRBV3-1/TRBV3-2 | TGTGCCAGCAGCCAAGTCGCAGCGGACGAGCAGTACTTC | CASSQVAADEQYF
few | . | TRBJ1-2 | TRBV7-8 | TGTGCCAGCAGCTTTACCAGGGGTAACGACTATGGCTACACCTTC | CASSFTRGNDYGYTF
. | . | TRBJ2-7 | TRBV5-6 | TGTGCCAGCAGCTTGGTACGAAACCCTTCCCCCTACGAGCAGTACTTC | CASSLVRNPSPYEQYF
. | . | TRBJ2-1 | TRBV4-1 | TGCGCCAGCAGCCCGGGACCGGGAAGGGGTGAGCAGTTCTTC | CASSPGPGRGEQFF
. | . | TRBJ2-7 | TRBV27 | TGTGCCAGCAGTTTATTGGGGGTTTGGTACTTC | CASSLLGVWYF
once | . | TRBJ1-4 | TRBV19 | TGTGCCAGTGAAGGGGAAAAACTGTTTTTT | CASEGEKLFF
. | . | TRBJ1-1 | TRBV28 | TGTGCCAGCAGTCCCCCTTCGGGCAGTCTCATGAACACTGAAGCTTTCTTT | CASSPPSGSLMNTEAFF
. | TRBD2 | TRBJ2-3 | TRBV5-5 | TGTGCCAGCAGCTTCTCTAGCGGAGGCACAGATACGCAGTATTTT | CASSFSSGGTDTQYF
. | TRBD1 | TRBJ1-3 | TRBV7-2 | TGTGCCAGCAGCTTATCGTCGGCAGGGGGAAAGTTGGGAAACACCATATATTTT | CASSLSSAGGKLGNTIYF
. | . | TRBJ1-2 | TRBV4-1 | TGCGCCAGCAGCCCCCGTTGGAGGGACGGCTACACCTTC | CASSPRWRDGYTF
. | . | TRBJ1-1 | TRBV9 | TGTGCCAGCAGCGTAGTGGGGTTGGGGAACACTGAAGCTTTCTTT | CASSVVGLGNTEAFF
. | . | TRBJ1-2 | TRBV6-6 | TGTGCCAGCAGCCCTCAGGTATATGGCTACACCTTC | CASSPQVYGYTF
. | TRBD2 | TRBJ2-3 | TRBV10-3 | TGTGCCATCAGTGAGAAAGTAGCGGGAGTGGGCGCAGATACGCAGTATTTT | CAISEKVAGVGADTQYF
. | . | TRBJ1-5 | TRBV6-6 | TGTGCCAGCAGTTACGGCAGGGACCAGCCCCAGCATTTT | CASSYGRDQPQHF
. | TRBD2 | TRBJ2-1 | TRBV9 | TGTGCCAGCAGCGTAGTTGGCGGGAGCTCCTACAATGAGCAGTTCTTC | CASSVVGGSSYNEQFF
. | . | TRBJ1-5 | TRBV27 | TGTGCCAGCAGCCGAACATATAGCAATCAGCCCCAGCATTTT | CASSRTYSNQPQHF
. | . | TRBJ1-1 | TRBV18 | TGTGCCAGCTCGGGGACACAGAACACTGAAGCTTTCTTT | CASSGTQNTEAFF
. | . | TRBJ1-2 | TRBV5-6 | TGTGCCAGCAGCTTCCCGGGACGGGCTAACTATGGCTACACCTTC | CASSFPGRANYGYTF
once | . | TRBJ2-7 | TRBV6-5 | TGTGCCAGCACCCCAGGGGCCACCTACGAGCAGTACTTC | CASTPGATYEQYF
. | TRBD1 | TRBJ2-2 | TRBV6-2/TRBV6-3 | TGTGCCAGCAGTTCATGGACAGGGGCCCCCCCAGGGACCGGGGAGCTGTTTTTT | CASSSWTGAPPGTGELFF
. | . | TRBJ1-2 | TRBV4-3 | TGCGCCAGCAGCCAAGGGGGCGCTACTAACTATGGCTACACCTTC | CASSQGGATNYGYTF
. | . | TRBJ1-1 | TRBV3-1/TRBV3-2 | TGTGCCAGCAGCCAAGGCGGGGGGGGGAACACTGAAGCTTTCTTT | CASSQGGGGNTEAFF
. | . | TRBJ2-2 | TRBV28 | TGTGCCAGCAGTATAATTCCCGTTCAGTCCGGGGAGCTGTTTTTT | CASSIIPVQSGELFF
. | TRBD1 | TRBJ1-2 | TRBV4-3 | TGCGCCAGCAGCGCGGGACAGGGGGGGAATAGCTACACCTTC | CASSAGQGGNSYTF
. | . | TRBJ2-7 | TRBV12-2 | TGTGCAAGTCGCTTAGTTGCAGGGACAAGCTCCTACGAGCAGTACTTC | CASRLVAGTSSYEQYF
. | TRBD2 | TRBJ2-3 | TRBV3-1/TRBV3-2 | TGTGCCAGCAGCCAGGGCGGGAGGGCCTGGGGTACGCAGTATTTT | CASSQGGRAWGTQYF
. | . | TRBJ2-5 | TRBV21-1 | TGTGCCAGCACCCAGGGCAGGGGAGAGACCCAGTACTTC | CASTQGRGETQYF
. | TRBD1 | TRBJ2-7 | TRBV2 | TGTGCCAGCACCCAGGGACAGGGGATGGAATACGAGCAGTACTTC | CASTQGQGMEYEQYF
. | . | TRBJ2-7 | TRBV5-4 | TGTGCCAGCAGCTTGGCCCCCTCAAACTCCTACGAGCAGTACTTC | CASSLAPSNSYEQYF
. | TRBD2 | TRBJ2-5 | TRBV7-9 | TGTGCCAGCAGCCCCCGGACTAGCGGGAGGAGGGGAGAGACCCAGTACTTC | CASSPRTSGRRGETQYF
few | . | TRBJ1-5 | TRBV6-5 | TGTGCCAGCAGCCCGGGTGGACAGCCCCAGCATTTT | CASSPGGQPQHF
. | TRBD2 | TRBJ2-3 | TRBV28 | TGTGCCAGCAGGGCCTTTTGGGGGAGGGCAGATACGCAGTATTTT | CASRAFWGRADTQYF
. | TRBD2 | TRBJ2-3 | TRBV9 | TGTGCCAGCAGCGTAGCGGGAGGGGCCACAGATACGCAGTATTTT | CASSVAGGATDTQYF
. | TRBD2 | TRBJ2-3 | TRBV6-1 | TGTGCCAGCAGTGAACTCCTTGCGGGGGGCAACGCAGATACGCAGTATTTT | CASSELLAGGNADTQYF
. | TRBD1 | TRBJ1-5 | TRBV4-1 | TGCGCCAGCAGTCACGGGACAGGGGGAAATCAGCCCCAGCATTTT | CASSHGTGGNQPQHF
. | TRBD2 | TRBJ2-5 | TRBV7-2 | TGTGCCAGCAGCTCTAGCGGGAGAGGAGGGAAAATGACCCAGTACTTC | CASSSSGRGGKMTQYF
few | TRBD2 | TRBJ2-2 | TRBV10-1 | TGCGCCAGCAGTGAACGAGGCCTAGCGGGGAACACCGGGGAGCTGTTTTTT | CASSERGLAGNTGELFF
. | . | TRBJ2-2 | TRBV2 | TGTGCCAGCAGTGTGGGTAGCGCGAACACCGGGGAGCTGTTTTTT | CASSVGSANTGELFF
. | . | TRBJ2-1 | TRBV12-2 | TGTGCAAGTCGCTCCGCAGGGGCGAGTGAGCAGTTCTTC | CASRSAGASEQFF
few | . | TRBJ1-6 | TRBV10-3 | TGTGCCATCAGTGGAGGACAGTCTTATTCACCCCTCCACTTT | CAISGGQSYSPLHF
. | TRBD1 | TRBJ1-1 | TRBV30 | TGTGCCTGGAGTGTACGGGGACAGGGGGGGAACACTGAAGCTTTCTTT | CAWSVRGQGGNTEAFF
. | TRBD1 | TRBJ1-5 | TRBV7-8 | TGTGCCAGCAGCTTAGGGGTCCGGGCAGGGGGCCAGCCCCAGCATTTT | CASSLGVRAGGQPQHF
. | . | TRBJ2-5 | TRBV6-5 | TGTGCCAGCGAGGCGGAGACCCAGTACTTC | CASEAETQYF
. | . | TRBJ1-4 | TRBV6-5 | TGTGCCAGCAATCAGGGGTCAACTAATGAAAAACTGTTTTTT | CASNQGSTNEKLFF
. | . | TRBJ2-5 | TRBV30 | TGTGCCTGGAGTGCAGGGCGGGAAGAGACCCAGTACTTC | CAWSAGREETQYF